The 9 T cell receptor beta chains below all came from one sample that was sequenced in a study of neurological immune-mediated disorders. MiXCR, applied by TCRdb to the 5' RACE reads, yields one record per CDR3 protein. Here the sample spans approximately 80,000 distinct CDR3 sequences, about 4.3% being singletons. Time point in this sample: longitudinal time-point 3. Sequenced input: PBMCs. Every receptor here comes from a woman aged 60-75 years with multiple sclerosis.

Many counts were recorded for this clonotype. V is TRBV29-1 and J is TRBJ1-2; weak D call: TRBD1 (5 bases). V shed 8 bases and J shed 8 bases, with 18 bases lying between them. Germline CDR1 and CDR2: SQVTM and ANQGSEA. The CDR3 is 12 residues long. CDR3 amino acids: CSSKTGTYGYTF. DNA for the CDR3: TGCAGCTCTAAGACTGGGACCTACGGCTACACCTTC.

This clonotype was counted at least ten times. The chain is built from TRBV5-5 and TRBJ1-1, with D uncertain. The CDR3 loop spans 14 amino acids. Germline CDR1 is SGHKS and CDR2 is YYEKEE (reference sequence). V was cut by 0 bases and J by 1 base, with 7 bases left in between. The CDR3: CASSLDWGNTEAFF. CDR3 DNA: TGTGCCAGCAGCTTGGATTGGGGGAACACTGAAGCTTTCTTT.

In this sample, this clonotype turned up many times. The V and J genes are TRBV14 and TRBJ2-1, with D unclear. The ends were cut back, 1 base at V and 8 bases at J, with 12 bases in the middle. This CDR3 region has 14 residues. Looked up from germline, CDR1 is SGHDN and CDR2 is FVKESK. CDR3 coding DNA: TGTGCCAGCAGCCAAGGCGTTGGGGTCGATGAGCAGTTCTTC. Translation: CASSQGVGVDEQFF.

This clonotype was counted at least ten times. The J gene is TRBJ1-5, the V gene TRBV20-1, with a tentative D call TRBD1 (6 bases). Between the trimmed V and J ends, which lost 6 bases and 2 bases, there was a span of 11 bases. The CDR3 is 13 residues long. Germline V gene sequence: CDR1 DFQATT, CDR2 SNEGSKA (reference sequence). CDR3 sequence reads: CSAVPGGNQPQHF. The CDR3 DNA reads as TGCAGTGCCGTTCCAGGGGGCAATCAGCCCCAGCATTTT.

This clonotype has ten or more counts. The J gene is TRBJ2-1, the V gene TRBV20-1; 9 bases match TRBD2. The CDR3 length is 13 residues. CDR1 is DFQATT, CDR2 SNEGSKA, per germline (reference sequence). V trimming: 6 bases; J trimming: 2 bases; junction bases outside the gene matches: 2. The CDR3 here is CSARLAAYNEQFF. The DNA for the CDR3 is TGCAGTGCAAGACTAGCGGCCTACAATGAGCAGTTCTTC.

In this sample, this clonotype turned up many times. This chain connects TRBV5-1 to TRBJ1-6, with D possibly being TRBD1 (5 bases). The ends were cut back, 0 bases at V and 2 bases at J, with 9 bases in the middle. CDR1 and CDR2 (germline): SGHRS, YFSETQ. The CDR3 spans 16 residues. The CDR3 coding sequence is TGCGCCAGCAGCTTGGACAGGTGGACCTATAATTCACCCCTCCACTTT. This encodes CASSLDRWTYNSPLHF.

This clonotype showed up many times. The J gene is TRBJ1-1, the V gene TRBV20-1; 10 bases fit TRBD1. The J segment lost 4 bases and the V segment lost 6 bases, leaving 11 bases of the junction unmatched. The CDR3 is 15 residues long. Germline V CDR1 and CDR2: DFQATT, SNEGSKA (reference sequence). The CDR3 spells CSARRDRTGGTEAFF. CDR3 bases: TGCAGTGCCCGCCGGGACAGGACAGGGGGCACTGAAGCTTTCTTT.

This clonotype came up many times. The rearrangement joins TRBV20-1 to TRBJ2-3; perhaps TRBD2 as D (5 bases). Germline loops: CDR1 DFQATT, CDR2 SNEGSKA (reference sequence). Trimming took 2 bases from V and 3 from J, leaving 12 bases between them. The CDR3 consists of 14 residues. The CDR3 DNA reads as TGCAGTGCTAGACCCGGGGTTGGTACAGATACGCAGTATTTT. This sequence encodes CSARPGVGTDTQYF.

This clonotype appeared many times. The rearrangement uses TRBV5-1 and TRBJ2-2; TRBD2 matches 13 bases. V lost 1 base, J lost 6 bases, and 9 bases stayed unmatched. The CDR3 covers 18 residues. Germline V gene data show CDR1 as SGHRS and CDR2 as YFSETQ. The chain's CDR3 is CASSLTGLAGTRPGELFF. The CDR3 DNA reads TGCGCCAGCAGCTTGACGGGACTAGCGGGGACACGTCCCGGGGAGCTGTTTTTT.